Following are 15 T cell receptor beta chains from one sample sequenced in a study of long-term antiretroviral therapy in people with HIV. Samples were assayed with immunoSEQ v3.0 at survey level. The assay was immunoSEQ multiplex PCR, and TCRdb's table has in-frame clones only and misses some. The repertoire holds about 18,000 clones, with 78% as singletons. Source: unsorted PBMCs, taken 0.3 years after starting antiretroviral therapy. The receptors were sampled from a woman between 45 and 60 years old with HIV.

This clone was detected only once. V is TRBV20-1 and J is TRBJ2-5; no clear D. This CDR3 has 11 residues. Trimming took off 1 base at V and 5 bases at J, with 5 bases between the two ends. The germline CDR1 and CDR2 sequences are DFQATT and SNEGSKA (reference sequence). The CDR3 here is CSARGSETQYF. The CDR3 DNA reads as TGCAGTGCTAGAGGCTCCGAGACCCAGTACTTC.

The CDR3 bases are TGTGCCTGGAAAGGCGTGAGAGATTCACCCCTCCACTTT. It is translated as CAWKGVRDSPLHF. The V gene is TRBV30, the J gene TRBJ1-6, with D hard to call. V lost 4 bases, J lost 8 bases, and 12 bases lay in between. The CDR3 spans 13 residues. Germline assignment: CDR1 GTSNPN and CDR2 SVGIG (reference sequence).

J is TRBJ1-3 and V is TRBV30; D call uncertain. With 2 bases removed from V and 4 bases from J, the gap between germline ends came to 9 bases. Germline values: CDR1 GTSNPN, CDR2 SVGIG (reference sequence). This CDR3 is built from 13 residues. CDR3 sequence: CAWSSGSGNTIYF. CDR3 coding DNA: TGTGCCTGGAGTTCGGGATCCGGAAACACCATATATTTT.

The chain uses TRBV6-1 and TRBJ2-7; a weak D match, TRBD1 (5 bases). Germline CDR1 MNHNS, CDR2 SASEGT. The CDR3 is made up of 15 amino acids. V was cut by 0 bases and J by 4 bases, with 13 bases left in between. This chain's CDR3 is CASSEASRKGYEQYF. The CDR3 DNA sequence: TGTGCCAGCAGTGAAGCCTCCAGAAAGGGGTACGAGCAGTACTTC.

This CDR3 is CSVQGSSYNEQFF. As DNA, the CDR3 is TGCAGCGTTCAAGGGAGCTCCTACAATGAGCAGTTCTTC. The V gene is TRBV29-1, the J gene TRBJ2-1; D is possibly TRBD2 (5 bases). Trimming pared 5 bases from V and 0 bases from J, leaving 8 bases between. Germline assignment: CDR1 SQVTM and CDR2 ANQGSEA. This CDR3 region has 13 residues.

The gene calls are TRBV18 and TRBJ1-1; D is unresolved. The germline gives CDR1 KGHSH, CDR2 LQKENI. V was clipped by 2 bases and J by 1 base, with 23 bases between them. The CDR3 runs to 19 residues. Here the CDR3 reads CASSPVVVVPSKGNTEAFF. CDR3 DNA sequence: TGTGCCAGCTCACCAGTCGTAGTGGTACCTAGTAAAGGGAACACTGAAGCTTTCTTT.

The V and J genes are TRBV5-1 and TRBJ2-1, with 15 bases identical to TRBD2. This CDR3 is 15 amino acids long. CDR1 and CDR2 from the germline V gene are SGHRS and YFSETQ. The J segment lost 8 bases and the V segment lost 4 bases, leaving 4 bases of the junction unmatched. The CDR3 is CASSGLAGGPYEQFF. CDR3 nucleotide sequence: TGCGCCAGCAGCGGACTAGCGGGGGGGCCCTATGAGCAGTTCTTC.

This clone was recorded once. J is TRBJ1-1 and V is TRBV15; D gene unclear. Trimming cost V 8 bases and J 4 bases, with 11 bases left between them. Germline values: CDR1 LNHNV, CDR2 YYDKDF (reference sequence). The CDR3 runs 12 residues. CDR3 coding DNA: TGTGCCACCGGGAGGGTGGGCACTGAAGCTTTCTTT. Encoded protein: CATGRVGTEAFF.

This clone was counted a few times. The rearrangement links TRBV30 to TRBJ1-6, with D perhaps matching TRBD1 (6 bases). The V end was cut by 3 bases, the J end by 14 bases, with 14 bases between. This CDR3 spans 12 amino acids. Germline CDR1 GTSNPN, CDR2 SVGIG (reference sequence). Here the CDR3 reads CAWSQGIKALHF. DNA of the CDR3: TGTGCCTGGAGCCAGGGGATTAAGGCCCTCCACTTT.

The chain is built from TRBV27 and TRBJ2-3; 11 bases are a match to TRBD1. The CDR3 is made up of 15 amino acids. V lost 5 bases to trimming and J lost 4 bases; unmatched junction nucleotides: 5. Germline V gives CDR1 MNHEY, CDR2 SMNVEV (reference sequence). CDR3 region: CASSPWDRGADTQYF. In nucleotides, the CDR3 is TGTGCCAGCAGTCCTTGGGACAGGGGGGCAGATACGCAGTATTTT.

The gene calls are TRBV5-6 and TRBJ2-5; D is perhaps TRBD1 or TRBD2 (6 bases each). The CDR3 runs 15 residues. V gave up 3 bases and J gave up 5 bases, with 17 bases separating them. Germline V CDR1 and CDR2: SGHDT, YYEEEE. CDR3 sequence: CASSWWGAGEETQYF. The DNA of the CDR3 is TGTGCCAGCAGCTGGTGGGGGGCCGGGGAGGAGACCCAGTACTTC. Together with reference TRBV5-6 and TRBJ2-5, the CDR3 gives the full variable domain: DAGVTQSPTHLIKTRGQQVTLRCSPKSGHDTVSWYQQALGQGPQFIFQYYEEEERQRGNFPDRFSGHQFPNYSSELNVNALLLGDSALYLCASSWWGAGEETQYFGPGTRLLVL.

In DNA, the CDR3 is TGTGCCAGCAGTGCTAAGGGAGGGGGGCAAAGGACAGATACGCAGTATTTT. Amino acids: CASSAKGGGQRTDTQYF. The J gene is TRBJ2-3, the V gene TRBV6-1, with a weak D call TRBD2 (7 bases). CDR1 is MNHNS, CDR2 SASEGT, per germline. Deletions cut 4 bases from V and 3 bases from J, with 20 bases between. There are 17 residues in the CDR3.

The J gene is TRBJ2-5, the V gene TRBV2; D is undetermined. Trimming removed 6 bases at V and 5 bases at J, with 7 bases between. Looked up from germline, CDR1 is SNHLY and CDR2 is FYNNEI. The CDR3 runs to 11 residues. The DNA for the CDR3 is TGTGCCAGCAGGGGTTTTGAGACCCAGTACTTC. It codes for CASRGFETQYF.

The gene calls are TRBV7-6 and TRBJ1-2; the D is unclear. The CDR3 sequence is 16 residues long. V was trimmed by 2 bases and J by 1 base, leaving 14 bases between them. Germline V gene data show CDR1 as SGHVS and CDR2 as FNYEAQ. The CDR3: CASSLSPGEINYGYTF. As DNA, the CDR3 is TGTGCCAGCAGCTTATCTCCGGGAGAGATTAACTATGGCTACACCTTC.

This chain joins TRBV4-2 and TRBJ1-5; D remains ambiguous. V gave up 3 bases and J gave up 4 bases, with 13 bases separating them. This CDR3 is built from 15 residues. Per the germline V gene, CDR1 is LGHNA and CDR2 is YNFKEQ. The CDR3 DNA sequence: TGTGCCAGCAGCCAGGGTATAGGTGGGAATCAGCCCCAGCATTTT. Encoded protein: CASSQGIGGNQPQHF.